The entry below describes one TCR beta chain. Assay: immunoSEQ multiplex PCR; the TCRdb copy retains only in-frame clones and omits some. The repertoire holds over 800,000 clones, with roughly 92% as singletons. The data originate from a study of shared clonotypes between healthy human individuals. CD45RO-negative, CCR7-positively selected cells formed the naive CD8 fraction, excluding terminally differentiated effector memory CD45RA+ cells. The CDR3 length is 22 residues. The trim removed 1 base at V and 2 bases at J, leaving 23 bases unmatched. Germline lookup yields CDR1 GTSNPN and CDR2 SVGIG (reference sequence).

The receptor's source is a man between 25 and 39 years old in good health. Sequencing was carried out using naive CD8+ T cells sorted from blood. The genes are TRBV30 and TRBJ2-1; 10 nucleotides align to TRBD2. This CDR3 reads CAWSASGRDINNIPRTYNEQFF. The CDR3 DNA follows: TGTGCCTGGAGTGCGAGCGGGAGGGACATAAACAACATACCTCGGACCTACAATGAGCAGTTCTTC.